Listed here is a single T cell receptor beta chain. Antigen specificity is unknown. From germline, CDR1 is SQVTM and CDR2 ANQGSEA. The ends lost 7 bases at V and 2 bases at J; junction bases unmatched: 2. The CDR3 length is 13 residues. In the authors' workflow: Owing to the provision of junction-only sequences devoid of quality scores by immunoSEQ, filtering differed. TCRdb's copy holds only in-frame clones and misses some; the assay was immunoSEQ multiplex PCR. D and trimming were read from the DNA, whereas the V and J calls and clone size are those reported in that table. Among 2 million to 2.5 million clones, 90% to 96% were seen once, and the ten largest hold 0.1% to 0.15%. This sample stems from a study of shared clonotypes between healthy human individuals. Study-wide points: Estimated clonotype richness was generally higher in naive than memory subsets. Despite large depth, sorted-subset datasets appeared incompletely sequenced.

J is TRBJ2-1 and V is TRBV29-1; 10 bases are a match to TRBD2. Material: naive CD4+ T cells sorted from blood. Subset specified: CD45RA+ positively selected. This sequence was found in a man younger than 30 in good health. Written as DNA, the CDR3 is TGCAGCGGGACTAGCGGTACCTACAATGAGCAGTTCTTC. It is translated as CSGTSGTYNEQFF.